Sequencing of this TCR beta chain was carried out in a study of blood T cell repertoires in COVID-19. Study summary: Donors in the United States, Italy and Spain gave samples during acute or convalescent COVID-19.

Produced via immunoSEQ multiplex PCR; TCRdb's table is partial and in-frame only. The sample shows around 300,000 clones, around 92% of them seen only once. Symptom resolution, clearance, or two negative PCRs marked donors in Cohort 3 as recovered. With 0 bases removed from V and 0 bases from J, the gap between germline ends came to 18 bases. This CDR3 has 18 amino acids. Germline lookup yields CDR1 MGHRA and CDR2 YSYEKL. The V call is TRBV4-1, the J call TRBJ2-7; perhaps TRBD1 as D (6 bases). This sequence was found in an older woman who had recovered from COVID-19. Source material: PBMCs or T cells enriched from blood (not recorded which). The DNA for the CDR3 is TGCGCCAGCAGCCAAGATAAAGGGACACGAGGTGGCTCCTACGAGCAGTACTTC. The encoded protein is CASSQDKGTRGGSYEQYF.